The 18 T cell receptor beta chains below were found in one sample sequenced in a study of blood T cell repertoires in COVID-19. Profiled with immunoSEQ multiplex PCR; TCRdb holds only in-frame clones, not every one. This table has under 200,000 clones, 80% to 85% appearing once. The sequencing sample was made of peripheral blood. The source of these receptors is a woman of 80 years or more with active or convalescent COVID-19.

This rearrangement joins TRBV11-3 to TRBJ2-2; TRBD1 is a possible D gene (5 bases). The CDR3 loop spans 15 amino acids. The V end lost 2 bases, the J end lost 4 bases, and 11 bases lay between the germline ends. Germline CDR1 is SGHNT and CDR2 is YENEEA. The CDR3 DNA reads as TGTGCCAGCAGCTTAACAGGACAAGCCACCGGGGAGCTGTTTTTT. This translates into CASSLTGQATGELFF.

In this sample, this clone turned up a few times. The J gene is TRBJ1-1, the V gene TRBV5-4, with 9 bases matching TRBD1. The CDR3 is 16 residues long. CDR1 is SGHNT and CDR2 is YYREEE in the germline V gene (reference sequence). Trimming removed 0 bases from V and 3 bases from J; junction bases left unmatched: 6. CDR3 amino acids: CASSLAQGAVDTEAFF. The CDR3 DNA sequence: TGTGCCAGCAGCTTGGCACAGGGGGCTGTAGACACTGAAGCTTTCTTT.

Here the CDR3 DNA reads TGTGCCACCAGCAGAGAACAGCAGACAGGCTCGGGGCCCCAGCATTTT. It is translated as CATSREQQTGSGPQHF. The chain joins TRBV15 to TRBJ1-5; tentative D call: TRBD1 (6 bases). Trimming shortened V by 0 bases and J by 9 bases, and 18 bases separated the two germline ends. Germline loops: CDR1 LNHNV, CDR2 YYDKDF (reference sequence). This CDR3 contains 16 residues.

The chain has TRBV7-3 and TRBJ2-1; 12 nucleotides agree with TRBD2. The CDR3 has 15 amino acids. Germline V gene data show CDR1 as SGHTA and CDR2 as FQGTGA. V was clipped by 5 bases and J by 5 bases; unmatched bases: 4. The CDR3 DNA reads TGTGCCAGCAGCCCACGACTAGCGGGGGACAATGAGCAGTTCTTC. This gives the protein CASSPRLAGDNEQFF. The variable domain in full, with the rest retrieved from reference TRBV7-3 and TRBJ2-1, is GAGVSQTPSNKVTEKGKYVELRCDPISGHTALYWYRQSLGQGPEFLIYFQGTGAADDSGLPNDRFFAVRPEGSVSTLKIQRTERGDSAVYLCASSPRLAGDNEQFFGPGTRLTVL.

The chain is built from TRBV6-2 or TRBV6-3 and TRBJ1-5; perhaps TRBD1 as D (5 bases). The CDR3 is 15 residues long. Trimming removed 2 bases at V and 4 bases at J, with 12 bases between. Germline CDR1 is MNHEY and CDR2 is SVGEGT. CDR3 protein: CASSYEAGHNQPQHF. The CDR3 nucleotides are TGTGCCAGCAGTTACGAGGCAGGGCATAATCAGCCCCAGCATTTT.

This clone occurred once. The chain links TRBV23-1 to TRBJ1-2; D perhaps matches TRBD1 (6 bases). TRBV23-1 is annotated as an ORF whose role is uncertain. V was shortened by 7 bases and J by 2 bases, with 14 bases between the two germline ends. The CDR3 is 14 residues long. The CDR3 protein is CASTQDSRNYGYTF. CDR3 nucleotides: TGCGCCAGCACCCAGGACAGCCGAAACTATGGCTACACCTTC.

The chain joins TRBV3-1 (or the pseudogene TRBV3-2) to TRBJ1-6; 9 positions match TRBD1. Trimming at V came to 7 bases and at J to 6 bases, leaving 4 bases not matched to a gene. Germline V CDR1 and CDR2: LGHDT, YNNKEL (reference sequence). There are 14 residues in the CDR3. The CDR3 nucleotides are TGTGCCAGCACCAGGACAGGGGTTAATTCACCCCTCCACTTT. Residues: CASTRTGVNSPLHF.

The rearrangement joins TRBV12-3 or TRBV12-4 to TRBJ1-6, with no clear D. V was pared by 9 bases and J by 2 bases, with 5 bases between. CDR3 length equals 12 residues. The CDR3 DNA follows: TGTGCCAGTTCGGCCTATAATTCACCCCTCCACTTT. Translating it yields CASSAYNSPLHF.

V gene TRBV4-1 combines with J gene TRBJ1-1, with D possibly being TRBD1 (5 bases). Trimming pared 5 bases from V and 8 bases from J, leaving 21 bases between. This CDR3 is 15 amino acids long. The germline CDR1 and CDR2 sequences are MGHRA and YSYEKL. This CDR3 is CASSGSWFQGSEAFF. The CDR3 DNA follows: TGCGCCAGCAGCGGCTCGTGGTTTCAGGGTTCGGAAGCTTTCTTT.

The chain carries TRBV2 and TRBJ2-3; D is perhaps TRBD1 (5 bases). This CDR3 contains 13 residues. Trimming took off 6 bases at V and 1 base at J, with 8 bases between the two ends. The V gene's germline CDR1 is SNHLY and CDR2 FYNNEI. CDR3 nucleotide sequence: TGTGCCAGCAGACAGGTTGGCACAGATACGCAGTATTTT. The encoded protein is CASRQVGTDTQYF.

The chain recombines TRBV5-4 with TRBJ2-7; D perhaps matches TRBD2 (6 bases). The CDR3 loop spans 13 amino acids. Per germline, CDR1 SGHNT and CDR2 YYREEE (reference sequence). V gave up 3 bases and J gave up 3 bases, with 10 bases separating them. The CDR3 DNA follows: TGTGCCAGCAGCTGGGGGGACGGCTACGAGCAGTACTTC. This gives the protein CASSWGDGYEQYF. Combining the CDR3 with reference TRBV5-4 and TRBJ2-7 gives the whole variable domain ETGVTQSPTHLIKTRGQQVTLRCSSQSGHNTVSWYQQALGQGPQFIFQYYREEENGRGNFPPRFSGLQFPNYSSELNVNALELDDSALYLCASSWGDGYEQYFGPGTRLTVT.

Comments on this clone: Other DNA sequences from this sample encode an identical CDR3 as well. The rearrangement uses TRBV3-1 (or the pseudogene TRBV3-2) and TRBJ1-5, with D possibly TRBD1 on 5 matching bases. The germline V gene has CDR1 LGHDT and CDR2 YNNKEL (reference sequence). This CDR3 spans 15 amino acids. CDR3 DNA: TGTGCTAGCCGAAACCAGGGCAGGGGCAATCAGCCCCAGCATTTT. It is translated as CASRNQGRGNQPQHF.

V gene TRBV9 combines with J gene TRBJ2-1, with no clear D. Germline loops: CDR1 SGDLS, CDR2 YYNGEE. V was cut by 0 bases and J by 3 bases, with 7 bases left in between. CDR3 size: 14 residues. The CDR3 DNA sequence: TGTGCCAGCAGCGTAGCCGCCGGCTACAATGAGCAGTTCTTC. It yields the protein CASSVAAGYNEQFF.

This sequence joins TRBV7-8 and TRBJ1-2; D remains unclear. Germline CDR1 is SGHVS and CDR2 is FQNEAQ. Trimming shortened V by 5 bases and J by 0 bases, and 13 bases separated the two germline ends. CDR3 length: 15 amino acids. CDR3 coding DNA: TGTGCCAGCAGCCATCGTCGGGGAACTAACTATGGCTACACCTTC. This gives the protein CASSHRRGTNYGYTF. Looking up the rest from reference TRBV7-8 and TRBJ1-2 gives the full variable domain: GAGVSQSPRYKVAKRGQDVALRCDPISGHVSLFWYQQALGQGPEFLTYFQNEAQLDKSGLPSDRFFAERPEGSVSTLKIQRTQQEDSAVYLCASSHRRGTNYGYTFGSGTRLTVV.

This chain uses TRBV4-3 with TRBJ1-3; D not resolved. The CDR3 runs 16 residues. Germline V gene sequence: CDR1 LGHNA, CDR2 YSLEER. V lost 1 base to trimming and J lost 0 bases, with 10 bases between them. The CDR3 coding sequence is TGCGCCAGCAGCCAAGGAGGTTTCGGCTCTGGAAACACCATATATTTT. It translates to CASSQGGFGSGNTIYF.

This clone was observed a few times. This chain connects TRBV11-2 to TRBJ2-1; 7 nucleotides agree with TRBD1. Germline values: CDR1 SGHAT, CDR2 FQNNGV. This CDR3 is 13 amino acids long. Trimming at V came to 4 bases and at J to 9 bases, leaving 6 bases not matched to a gene. The CDR3 region has the DNA TGTGCCAGCAGCTGGGGACAGTCCGGTGAGCAGTTCTTC. Amino acids: CASSWGQSGEQFF. Supplemented by reference TRBV11-2 and TRBJ2-1, the full variable domain reads EAGVAQSPRYKIIEKRQSVAFWCNPISGHATLYWYQQILGQGPKLLIQFQNNGVVDDSQLPKDRFSAERLKGVDSTLKIQPAKLEDSAVYLCASSWGQSGEQFFGPGTRLTVL.

The J gene is TRBJ1-1, the V gene TRBV5-1; D is ambiguous. The V end was cut by 0 bases, the J end by 0 bases, with 12 bases between. The CDR3 is 16 amino acids. In germline, CDR1 is SGHRS, CDR2 YFSETQ. The CDR3 DNA is TGCGCCAGCAGCTTGGTGACTCTAACTATGAACACTGAAGCTTTCTTT. It codes for CASSLVTLTMNTEAFF.

The chain has TRBV29-1 and TRBJ1-6; 9 nucleotides line up with TRBD1. With V trimmed by 7 bases and J by 8 bases, 9 bases remained unmatched. There are 14 residues in the CDR3. In germline, CDR1 is SQVTM, CDR2 ANQGSEA. The CDR3, as DNA: TGCAGCGCCGCCCTGGGGGACAGGGATTCACCCCTCCACTTT. Translated, it gives CSAALGDRDSPLHF.